One sample yielded the 6 T cell receptor beta chains listed below, sequenced in a study of shared clonotypes between healthy human individuals. Sequenced by immunoSEQ multiplex PCR; TCRdb stores in-frame clones only, minus some. The table includes 650,000 to 800,000 clones, under 95% detected once. Naive CD8 cells lacked CD45RO and underwent positive selection for CCR7, leaving out terminally differentiated effector memory CD45RA+ cells. Sample: naive CD8+ T cells sorted from blood. Every receptor here comes from a man aged 25-40 years in good health.

As to this clone: Other DNA sequences of this sample code for an identical CDR3. The V call is TRBV29-1, the J call TRBJ2-1; D call uncertain. The CDR3 loop spans 12 amino acids. Trimming removed 4 bases at V and 1 base at J, with 5 bases between. CDR1 SQVTM and CDR2 ANQGSEA come from the germline V gene. Here the CDR3 DNA reads TGCAGCGTTGGTGGTTCCTACAATGAGCAGTTCTTC. This translates into CSVGGSYNEQFF.

The rearrangement joins TRBV6-6 to TRBJ2-1; 7 bases line up with TRBD2. There are 16 residues in the CDR3. The germline V gene encodes CDR1 MNHNY and CDR2 SVGAGI (reference sequence). V was pared by 4 bases and J by 2 bases, with 8 bases of the junction left unmatched. The CDR3 DNA follows: TGTGCCAGCAGTTCCGAGCGGGAACCTCCCTACAATGAGCAGTTCTTC. Amino acids: CASSSEREPPYNEQFF.

In DNA form, the CDR3 reads TGCAGCGTTGAAGACCTGGGACTAGCGGGTGAGCAGTTCTTC. Amino acids: CSVEDLGLAGEQFF. J is TRBJ2-1 and V is TRBV29-1, with TRBD2 matching over 12 bases. This CDR3 comprises 14 residues. The V gene end was trimmed by 0 bases and the J gene end by 9 bases; junction bases not matched to a gene: 3. The germline gives CDR1 SQVTM, CDR2 ANQGSEA.

Only a few counts were recorded for this clone. The genes are TRBV7-9 and TRBJ2-5; D call uncertain. Per germline, CDR1 SEHNR and CDR2 FQNEAQ (reference sequence). This CDR3 is 11 amino acids long. The ends were cut back, 4 bases at V and 6 bases at J, with 6 bases in the middle. The CDR3: CASSSGKTQYF. DNA for the CDR3: TGTGCCAGCAGCTCCGGAAAGACCCAGTACTTC.

The chain joins TRBV10-3 to TRBJ2-3; D is unclear. Germline V gene sequence: CDR1 ENHRY, CDR2 SYGVKD. The CDR3 length is 14 residues. V shed 1 base and J shed 0 bases, with 5 bases lying between them. CDR3 sequence: CAISEWQSTDTQYF. The CDR3 region has the DNA TGTGCCATCAGTGAGTGGCAGAGCACAGATACGCAGTATTTT.

The V call is TRBV7-9, the J call TRBJ2-7; D uncertain. V lost 1 base to trimming and J lost 2 bases, with 9 bases between them. Germline loops: CDR1 SEHNR, CDR2 FQNEAQ (reference sequence). This CDR3 has 14 amino acids. The CDR3 region is CASSLDGFPYEQYF. For the CDR3, the DNA is TGTGCCAGCAGCTTAGATGGGTTCCCCTACGAGCAGTACTTC.